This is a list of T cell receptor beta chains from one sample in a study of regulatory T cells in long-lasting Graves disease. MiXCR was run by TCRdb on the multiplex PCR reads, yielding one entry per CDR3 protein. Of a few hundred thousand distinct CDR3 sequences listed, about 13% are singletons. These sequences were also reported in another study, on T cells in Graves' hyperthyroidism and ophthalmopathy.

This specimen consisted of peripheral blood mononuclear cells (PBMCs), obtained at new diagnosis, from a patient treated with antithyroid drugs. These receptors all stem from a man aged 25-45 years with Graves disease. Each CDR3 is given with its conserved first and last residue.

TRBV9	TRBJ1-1	CASSVGPVATEAFF
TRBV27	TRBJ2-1	CASSLMSLRATGGWNEQFF
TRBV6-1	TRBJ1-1	CASSLNTGSGSTAFF
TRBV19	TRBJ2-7	CASSIWGRGSSYEQYF
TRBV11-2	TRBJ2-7	CASSLASTQATYEQYF
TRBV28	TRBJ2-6	CASTFGGSGANVLTF
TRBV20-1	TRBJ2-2	CSARGTSGRYTGELFF
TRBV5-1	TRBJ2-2	CASGSLQNLQDTGELFF
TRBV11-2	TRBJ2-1	CASTRLAGGDEQFF
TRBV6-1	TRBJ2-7	CASSEAGTSGLGSYEQYF
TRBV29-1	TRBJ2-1	CSVGGPGFSYNEQFF
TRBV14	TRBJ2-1	CASSQLADEQFF
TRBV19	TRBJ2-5	CASRRGGMYQETQYF
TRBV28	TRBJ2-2	CASTSGRWELFF
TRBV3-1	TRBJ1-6	CASSQDPPRAGSPLHF
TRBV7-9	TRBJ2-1	CASPTSGSLHEQFF
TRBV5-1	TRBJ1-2	CASSLSTGVSSYGYTF
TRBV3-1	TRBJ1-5	CASSPDTGLAQPQHF
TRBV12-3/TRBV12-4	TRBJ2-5	CASSFKETQYF
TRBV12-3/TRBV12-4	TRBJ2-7	CASSLVSGSEQYF
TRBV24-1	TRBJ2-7	CATSDSAVPEQYF
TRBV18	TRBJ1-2	CASSPKSTVDGYTF
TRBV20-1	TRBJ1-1	CSGTKGIFGTGDTEAFF
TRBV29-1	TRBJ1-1	CSVPTGVNTEAFF